This TCR beta chain appears in the sequencing data of a study of identical twins (dated by TCRdb to about 2016). For the study in its entirety: To test whether fetal clonotypes persist, the study used deep sequencing on TCR alpha and beta repertoires from monozygotic twins, unrelated adults of various ages, and cord blood. Replicate twin experiments were performed at different times using different library preparation protocols to rule out contamination. Points the paper makes about the study in general: Out-of-frame TCR alpha sequences shared between twins showed an excess of low generation-probability sequences compared with coincidental sharing between unrelated individuals. Because the same donors could not be followed over many years, the conclusions depended on cross-sectional statistical analysis. Invariant T cells such as MAIT and iNKT could partly confound zero-insertion analyses, although diverse VJ usage argued against such confounding for most clonotypes. Abundant cord blood beta clonotypes had fewer insertions, young adult naive repertoires showed a similar but weaker trend, and memory repertoires showed no such trend. Excess twin sharing in beta out-of-frame sequences was weaker because fewer shared sequences lowered the signal-to-noise ratio. In monozygotic twins, out-of-frame TCR alpha sharing was systematically underestimated by recombination models, although the models agreed with sharing between unrelated individuals.

Only healthy Caucasian donors were included. Three pairs of female monozygotic twins, all aged about 18 to 30 years, were included in the twin cohort. Peripheral blood mononuclear cells were the source from which RNA for the TCR libraries was isolated. For this clonotype: Its target antigen remains unknown. Nothing much larger sits one base from this clone, and base qualities are not available.

V is shortened by 7 bases, J by 3 bases, and the region joining them spans 13 bases. The germline V gene specifies SNHLY as CDR1 and FYNNEI as CDR2. From the cysteine through the phenylalanine, the CDR3 covers 13 amino acids. The only DNA kept is the CDR3, 39 bases in frame from the first base. Library construction relied on 5' RACE. The sequencer was an Illumina HiSeq 2000. A universal primer binding site was introduced by template switching, and a unique molecular identifier was present in the final cDNA, enabling accurate counting of TCR cDNA molecules. Specific primers in the conserved constant-segment region were used to synthesize first-strand cDNA for the TCR alpha and beta chains. To control for contamination, every cDNA library was double barcoded, receiving both a SMART-Mk sample barcode and Illumina barcodes. TruSeq adapter sequences and Illumina sample barcodes were added in two successive PCR steps. Sequencing of the TCR alpha and beta cDNA libraries was done on the Illumina HiSeq platform using custom primers. As for the original processing: MiGEC was used to process raw reads and extract unique molecular identifiers, and MiXCR was used to find CDR3 positions. For each individual, recombination models were inferred using an EM algorithm with the repgenHMM and IGoR tools. Shared clonotype analysis was performed with the tcR package in R, normalizing sharing by the product of cloneset sizes. Out-of-frame nonproductive sequences were analyzed to study raw recombination free of thymic and clonal selection effects. TCRdb redid the processing of the public reads, applying fastp at Q25 and MiXCR, and retained in-frame beta chains. One record per CDR3 amino acid sequence lists the most common genes and DNA. These V and J calls originate from TCRdb's pipeline instead of the authors' own analysis. This sample comprises about 730,000 distinct CDR3 sequences, roughly 20% of them detected only once. Around 4.4% of the sample comes from the top ten.

The data were also submitted as part of a second study, on T cells expressing NK-cell markers. The second paper states: TCR beta-chain repertoires were profiled in sorted CD3+CD56+NKG2C+, CD3+CD56+NKG2C- and CD3+CD56-NKG2C+ T-cell subsets from several donors. Seven of the eight sequenced donors were HCMV-seropositive and one was HCMV-seronegative. In several experiments an anti-gammadeltaTCR antibody was added to restrict sorting to alphabetaTCR-expressing T cells. In about six donors, the dominant CD3+CD56+NKG2C+ clonotypes were found to rank among the top 10 CD8+ clonotypes and to make up about 1.0-7.5% of CD8+ T cells. Those dominant clonotypes were again the most abundant among CD3+CD56-NKG2C+ cells in a handful of donors, at about 28.3-65%. Whether the expanded NKG2C-expressing T cell clones were specific for HCMV antigens remained unclear. The study sequenced eight donors, all healthy volunteers chosen at random: three men and five women. A commercial ELISA kit detecting HCMV-specific IgG in serum was used to determine HCMV serostatus. For roughly 6 donors, bulk peripheral blood T-cell repertoires were additionally sequenced from unsorted PBMC. MIGEC handled demultiplexing of the reads and grouping by UMI, while MiTCR was used to assemble and quantify clonotypes. Only TCR cDNA sequences supported by at least two reads were kept to exclude erroneous sequences. The tcR package was used for downstream repertoire analysis, and clonotypes were matched across fractions by CDR3 nucleotide sequence plus V segment. VDJmatch was used to annotate antigen specificity against VDJdb, with one amino acid substitution in CDR3 permitted.

This TCR was sampled from a young woman in good health. The chain employs TRBV2 and TRBJ2-7; 5 matching bases give a weak D call of TRBD2. The sample taken for sequencing was PBMCs. CDR3 loop: CASNAGSGYEQYF. The nucleotides are TGTGCCAGCAACGCGGGCAGTGGCTACGAGCAGTACTTC.